This T cell receptor (beta chain) was captured in a study of shared clonotypes between healthy human individuals. Study-level background: The plates for each donor numbered three CD4 naive, three CD4 memory, two CD8 naive and one CD8 memory. Study-level results: Generally, estimated richness proved larger in naive subsets than it did in memory subsets. Sequencing depth was a factor that was expected to affect clonotype sharing among donors.

Notes on this clone: Its antigen is as yet unknown.

The germline V gene encodes CDR1 MNHNY and CDR2 SVGAGI (reference sequence). V shed 5 bases and J shed 1 base, with 8 bases lying between them. This CDR3 has 13 residues. Every one of the donors was a Caucasian adult that lived in Nashville, Tennessee. Sequencing was performed with immunoSEQ multiplex PCR; in TCRdb, only in-frame clones are kept and a portion is missing. The table has around 720,000 clones, approximately 73% seen once. The chain has TRBV6-6 and TRBJ1-1; D is ambiguous. The source is a woman aged 30 to 39 in good health. Input material: memory CD4+ T cells sorted from blood. Indicated subset: CD45RA-negative fraction. CDR3 amino acids: CASSIRKNTEAFF. For the CDR3, the DNA is TGTGCCAGCAGTATACGGAAGAACACTGAAGCTTTCTTT.